These 17 T cell receptor beta chains originate from one sample sequenced in a study of T cell changes during pregnancy in multiple sclerosis (dated by TCRdb to about 2019). Library construction relied on the immunoSEQ multiplex PCR assay. TCRdb obtained this table from immuneACCESS and retained in-frame rearrangements with V and J assigned. These tables miss some clones; where compared with another copy, unresolved V genes account for less than half of the shortfall, and the remainder is unexplained. The sample profile shows around 59,000 clones; just over 90% of them were found once. 3% to 4% of the sample rests with the top ten. This sample comprised CD8+ T cells from peripheral blood mononuclear cells, obtained in the second trimester of pregnancy. All receptors come from a female donor with multiple sclerosis, enrolled in a pregnancy study.

V and J are TRBV7-8 and TRBJ2-7; D may be TRBD2 (5 bases). The CDR3 has 15 amino acids. Between the trimmed V and J ends, which lost 2 bases and 6 bases, there was a span of 17 bases. CDR1 is SGHVS, CDR2 FQNEAQ, per germline. The CDR3 DNA reads TGTGCCAGCAGCTTATGGAGGACGGAATCAGCCGAGCAGTACTTC. This translates into CASSLWRTESAEQYF. The full variable domain, in which reference TRBV7-8 and TRBJ2-7 provide the parts outside the CDR3, is GAGVSQSPRYKVAKRGQDVALRCDPISGHVSLFWYQQALGQGPEFLTYFQNEAQLDKSGLPSDRFFAERPEGSVSTLKIQRTQQEDSAVYLCASSLWRTESAEQYFGPGTRLTVT.

The rearrangement joins TRBV4-3 to TRBJ2-5, with 8 bases identical to TRBD1. The better agreement between TRBJ2-7 and the DNA end casts doubt on the J call. This CDR3 has 14 residues. CDR1 LGHNA and CDR2 YSLEER come from the germline V gene. Here the CDR3 DNA reads TGCGCCAGCAGCCAAGAGACAGGGGCCTACGAGCAGTACTTC. Protein: CASSQETGAYEQYF.

The rearrangement links TRBV27 to TRBJ2-7; 7 bases fit TRBD1. CDR3 length equals 14 residues. Germline V gene sequence: CDR1 MNHEY, CDR2 SMNVEV (reference sequence). Trimming at V came to 2 bases and at J to 7 bases, leaving 8 bases not matched to a gene. In DNA form, the CDR3 reads TGTGCCAGCAGTTTAACTCGCGCAGGGGGTGAGCAGTACTTC. It specifies CASSLTRAGGEQYF.

The V and J genes are TRBV10-3 and TRBJ2-7, with 14 bases fitting TRBD2. V dropped 7 bases and J dropped 5; count of bases not matched to a gene: 10. This CDR3 comprises 16 residues. Germline V gives CDR1 ENHRY, CDR2 SYGVKD. CDR3: CAITRTGTSGSHEQYF. The CDR3, as DNA: TGTGCCATCACAAGAACAGGGACTAGCGGGAGTCACGAGCAGTACTTC.

This rearrangement joins TRBV7-6 to TRBJ2-3; 12 nucleotides agree with TRBD2. The germline V gene has CDR1 SGHVS and CDR2 FNYEAQ. This CDR3 has 16 amino acids. V lost 5 bases to trimming and J lost 3 bases; unmatched junction nucleotides: 6. The CDR3 DNA sequence: TGTGCCAGCAGCGGGTGGACTAGCGGGGTTACAGATACGCAGTATTTT. Encoded protein: CASSGWTSGVTDTQYF.

The chain links TRBV14 to TRBJ2-5; possible D gene TRBD2, 5 bases. V lost 3 bases, J lost 1 base, and 15 bases lay in between. Germline CDR1 is SGHDN and CDR2 is FVKESK. This CDR3 comprises 16 residues. CDR3 nucleotide sequence: TGTGCCAGCAGCCAGGTTGGACGGGGAGCCCAAGAGACCCAGTACTTC. Translated: CASSQVGRGAQETQYF.

J is TRBJ2-5 and V is TRBV7-2, with TRBD1 as a possible D gene (6 bases). Deletions cut 4 bases from V and 4 bases from J, with 7 bases between. This CDR3 is 12 amino acids long. Germline V gene lookup returns CDR1 SGHTA and CDR2 FQGNSA. The chain's CDR3 is CASSSQGETQYF. CDR3 coding DNA: TGTGCCAGCAGCTCACAGGGAGAGACCCAGTACTTC.

The chain is built from TRBV7-9 and TRBJ1-4, with 7 bases that match TRBD1. Germline loops: CDR1 SEHNR, CDR2 FQNEAQ (reference sequence). The CDR3 length is 17 residues. After removal of 6 bases from V and 4 bases from J, the junction contained 14 bases not matched to a gene. Written as DNA, the CDR3 is TGTGCCAGCAGTCAAGATGACGAGGGACAGTTTAATGAAAAACTGTTTTTT. It codes for CASSQDDEGQFNEKLFF.

The J gene is TRBJ2-7, the V gene TRBV7-9; D perhaps matches TRBD1 (6 bases). The CDR3 has 17 amino acids. In germline, CDR1 is SEHNR, CDR2 FQNEAQ (reference sequence). Trimming pared 7 bases from V and 2 bases from J, leaving 24 bases between. CDR3 coding DNA: TGTGCCAGCAACACACTGACAGGAGAACTAAGTACCTACGAGCAGTACTTC. Its translation: CASNTLTGELSTYEQYF. The full variable domain, in which reference TRBV7-9 and TRBJ2-7 provide the parts outside the CDR3, is DTGVSQNPRHKITKRGQNVTFRCDPISEHNRLYWYRQTLGQGPEFLTYFQNEAQLEKSRLLSDRFSAERPKGSFSTLEIQRTEQGDSAMYLCASNTLTGELSTYEQYFGPGTRLTVT.

This chain links TRBV5-4 with TRBJ2-5; 10 bases are a match to TRBD1. Losses at the gene ends were 3 bases for V and 4 bases for J; bases not matched to a gene: 6. The CDR3 contains 15 residues. The germline V gene encodes CDR1 SGHNT and CDR2 YYREEE (reference sequence). The CDR3 protein is CASSSTGTGVETQYF. CDR3 sequence (DNA): TGTGCCAGCAGCTCAACCGGGACAGGGGTAGAGACCCAGTACTTC.

The chain joins TRBV7-9 to TRBJ1-2; tentative D call: TRBD1 (5 bases). The CDR3 runs 16 residues. Trimming took 0 bases from V and 8 from J, leaving 19 bases between them. Germline CDR1 reads SEHNR; CDR2 reads FQNEAQ (reference sequence). The CDR3 DNA reads TGTGCCAGCAGCTTAGCTGGGACTGGGGAACTATTCGGCTACACCTTC. The encoded protein is CASSLAGTGELFGYTF.

The CDR3 protein is CASSPITGFPYEQYF. The CDR3 nucleotides are TGTGCCAGCAGCCCAATAACTGGTTTCCCCTACGAGCAGTACTTC. V and J are TRBV5-4 and TRBJ2-7; D gene unclear. Trimming pared 4 bases from V and 2 bases from J, leaving 16 bases between. The CDR3 runs 15 residues. Germline CDR1 reads SGHNT; CDR2 reads YYREEE (reference sequence).

The chain couples TRBV5-1 to TRBJ2-1, with 9 bases matching TRBD2. This CDR3 region has 18 residues. The germline CDR1 and CDR2 sequences are SGHRS and YFSETQ. Trimming at V came to 1 base and at J to 0 bases, leaving 8 bases not matched to a gene. The CDR3 DNA follows: TGCGCCAGCAGCTTGATTAGCGGGGGCCCGAGCTCCTACAATGAGCAGTTCTTC. This sequence encodes CASSLISGGPSSYNEQFF.

The chain carries TRBV13 and TRBJ2-7; TRBD2 is a possible D gene (5 bases). CDR3 size: 17 residues. V lost 4 bases and J 1 base, leaving 20 bases between the germline ends. Germline V gene lookup returns CDR1 PRHDT and CDR2 FYEKMQ (reference sequence). The CDR3 DNA reads as TGTGCCAGCAGCTCTATGGAACTGGGAAGAGGGTCCTACGAGCAGTACTTC. Amino acid sequence: CASSSMELGRGSYEQYF.

The chain combines TRBV5-6 with TRBJ2-3, with D unresolved. The germline V gene encodes CDR1 SGHDT and CDR2 YYEEEE. V was trimmed by 0 bases and J by 2 bases, leaving 13 bases between them. This CDR3 region has 16 residues. The CDR3 nucleotides are TGTGCCAGCAGCTTGGAGTCACAGCTAATCACAGATACGCAGTATTTT. Encoded protein: CASSLESQLITDTQYF.

This chain links TRBV9 with TRBJ2-7, with D possibly matching TRBD1 (6 bases). The CDR3 totals 17 residues. Germline CDR1 is SGDLS and CDR2 is YYNGEE. Trimming removed 1 base at V and 9 bases at J, with 26 bases between. Written as DNA, the CDR3 is TGTGCCAGCAGCGTAAGGTTGGTAGGGGACACCGAATCGGTGCAGTACTTC. Protein: CASSVRLVGDTESVQYF.

This clone was detected only a few times. The gene calls are TRBV27 and TRBJ1-2; D is unresolved. The CDR3 is 16 residues long. V shed 8 bases and J shed 2 bases, with 21 bases lying between them. Germline V gene sequence: CDR1 MNHEY, CDR2 SMNVEV (reference sequence). The CDR3 is CASAIPKVGRNYGYTF. For the CDR3, the DNA is TGTGCCAGCGCGATCCCGAAGGTTGGGCGCAACTATGGCTACACCTTC.